The following is a T cell receptor (beta chain) sequence with its context. Its antigen is undetermined. No DNA is given; TCRdb re-called the 5' RACE reads and lists each CDR3 protein once. The sample totals more than 250,000 distinct CDR3 sequences. The V gene's germline CDR1 is SGHTA and CDR2 FQGNSA. The CDR3 is 13 amino acids. These data are taken from a study of T cells expressing NK-cell markers. Regarding the study as a whole: Dominance of the CD3+CD56-NKG2C+ fraction by these clonotypes also held in a handful of donors.

Sequencing was carried out using blood T cells: a sorted CD56 or NKG2C T cell subset, CD4+ or CD8+ T cells, or bulk PBMC T cells (not recorded which). The sequence derives from a man aged 18 to 29 in good health. The rearrangement uses TRBV7-2 and TRBJ2-3. CDR3 protein: CASSLAPAETQYF. The whole variable domain, filled in from reference TRBV7-2 and TRBJ2-3, reads GAGVSQSPSNKVTEKGKDVELRCDPISGHTALYWYRQSLGQGLEFLIYFQGNSAPDKSGLPSDRFSAERTGGSVSTLTIQRTQQEDSAVYLCASSLAPAETQYFGPGTRLTVL.